The rows below give T cell receptor beta chains drawn from one sample of a study of cytomegalovirus exposure and HLA in healthy donors. Here immunoSEQ multiplex PCR was the method, and the copy in TCRdb shows in-frame clones only, minus some. The sample has roughly 140,000 clones, around 80% seen once. The sequenced material came from PBMCs. The receptors derive from a man aged 18-30 years in good health and CMV-seronegative. CDR3s include the opening cysteine and the closing phenylalanine or tryptophan. The D gene is left open where the match is weak. Only some rows state a clone size, as once, few, many or a class for expanded clones.

V gene	J gene	clone size	D gene	CDR3 DNA	CDR3 protein
TRBV7-6	TRBJ2-7	-	-	TGTGCCAGCAGCCCTGGCCAGGGACTCTTTTACGAGCAGTACTTC	CASSPGQGLFYEQYF
TRBV5-6	TRBJ1-1	-	-	TGTGCCAGCAGCCCACCGACAGCCCTTTTGAACACTGAAGCTTTCTTT	CASSPPTALLNTEAFF
TRBV9	TRBJ1-2	-	-	TGTGCCAGCAGCGACCGGGTCCTGGGCTATGGCTACACCTTC	CASSDRVLGYGYTF
TRBV18	TRBJ1-2	-	-	TGTGCCAGCTCGGAAGGACAGAACTATGGCTACACCTTC	CASSEGQNYGYTF
TRBV7-8	TRBJ2-6	-	-	TGTGCCAGCACGACCAGGGGTCTCGGCTCTGGGGCCAACGTCCTGACTTTC	CASTTRGLGSGANVLTF
TRBV5-6	TRBJ2-1	-	-	TGTGCCAGCAGCATGCAGACAAATGAGCAGTTCTTC	CASSMQTNEQFF
TRBV19	TRBJ1-1	once	-	TGTGCCAGTAGTATAGGGCTGGAGGGATCAGGAGCTTTCTTT	CASSIGLEGSGAFF
TRBV19	TRBJ1-2	-	TRBD1	TGTGCCAGTAGTATGACAGGGGGAGTCGATGGCTACACCTTC	CASSMTGGVDGYTF
TRBV7-9	TRBJ2-5	-	-	TGTGCCAGCAGCTTAGGCGGATACCAAGAGACCCAGTACTTC	CASSLGGYQETQYF
TRBV9	TRBJ1-1	-	-	TGTGCCAGCAGCCCACGAGGGACTGAAGCTTTCTTT	CASSPRGTEAFF
TRBV9	TRBJ2-5	-	TRBD2	TGTGCCAGCAGCGTGGCGGGAGGGCAAGAGACCCAGTACTTC	CASSVAGGQETQYF
TRBV7-8	TRBJ2-5	once	TRBD2	TGTGCCAGCAGCCTATTATTCGCCGGGACTAGCGGGAGGGATCTCCAAGAGACCCAGTACTTC	CASSLLFAGTSGRDLQETQYF
TRBV27	TRBJ2-7	-	TRBD2	TGTGCCAGCAGTTTATGGGGCGGGAGGGACTTCTACGAGCAGTACTTC	CASSLWGGRDFYEQYF
TRBV14	TRBJ2-3	-	TRBD2	TGTGCCAGCAGCCTCCACCCCCCAGCAGCGGGAGGGGGAGATACGCAGTATTTT	CASSLHPPAAGGGDTQYF
TRBV19	TRBJ2-7	few	TRBD1	TGTGCCAGTAGTATAGCAGCCAGGGGGTACGAGCAGTACTTC	CASSIAARGYEQYF
TRBV7-2	TRBJ2-7	-	TRBD1	TGTGCCAGCAGCTTAGCCCCAAGGGACAGGTCCCCCTACGAGCAGTACTTC	CASSLAPRDRSPYEQYF
TRBV21-1	TRBJ2-3	-	-	TGTGCCAGCAGCAAAGGGATGGGAGTCTTGAGCACAGATACGCAGTATTTT	CASSKGMGVLSTDTQYF
TRBV12-5	TRBJ1-4	-	-	TGTGCTAGTGGTTTGGGACTCGAGGAAAAACTGTTTTTT	CASGLGLEEKLFF
TRBV27	TRBJ1-2	-	-	TGTGCCAGCAGTTTATTGTCGGGGGTAGAAGGTTATGGCTACACCTTC	CASSLLSGVEGYGYTF
TRBV5-6	TRBJ1-6	-	-	TGTGCCAGCAGCTCCTGGTGGCAGGGGAATTCACCCCTCCACTTT	CASSSWWQGNSPLHF
TRBV19	TRBJ2-3	-	-	TGTGCCAGTGAGGCTGGGCGGGCTTCCACAGATACGCAGTATTTT	CASEAGRASTDTQYF
TRBV4-3	TRBJ2-3	few	-	TGCGCCAGCAGCCAAGCCCCCCTGACTCCCCTTAACACAGATACGCAGTATTTT	CASSQAPLTPLNTDTQYF
TRBV6-5	TRBJ2-7	-	-	TGTGCCAGCAGTTACTCAGGGGCAGCCGAGCAGTACTTC	CASSYSGAAEQYF
TRBV15	TRBJ2-5	once	TRBD2	TGTGCCACCGAAGGACTAGCGGGAGGAGGAGGTGGAGAGACCCAGTACTTC	CATEGLAGGGGGETQYF
TRBV5-6	TRBJ1-1	-	-	TGTGCCAGCAATCGCCGGGAGCTACCGAACACTGAAGCTTTCTTT	CASNRRELPNTEAFF
TRBV5-6	TRBJ2-7	few	-	TGTGCCAGCAGACCCTCGACAGAGAATCTACGGGAGCAGTACTTC	CASRPSTENLREQYF
TRBV5-6	TRBJ1-2	-	-	TGTGCCAGCACCGCTCAGTTCCCCTATGGCTACACCTTC	CASTAQFPYGYTF
TRBV5-1	TRBJ2-5	-	-	TGCGCCAGCAGCTATGGGACATTCCAAGAGACCCAGTACTTC	CASSYGTFQETQYF
TRBV5-1	TRBJ2-3	few	-	TGCGCCAGCATACCCGGGAGCACAGATACGCAGTATTTT	CASIPGSTDTQYF
TRBV27	TRBJ2-7	-	-	TGTGCCAGCAGTTCAAAAATGGGACTCTACGAGCAGTACTTC	CASSSKMGLYEQYF
TRBV6-5	TRBJ2-5	once	-	TGTGCCAGCAGTTGGGACTCGAGACAAGAGACCCAGTACTTC	CASSWDSRQETQYF
TRBV7-9	TRBJ2-1	-	TRBD2	TGTGCCAGCAGCTTTTGGGCGGGGGGGACGTACAATGAGCAGTTCTTC	CASSFWAGGTYNEQFF
TRBV28	TRBJ2-7	-	TRBD2	TGTGCCAGCACCAATCGCCTGAAAGCGGGGGTCGAGCAGTACTTC	CASTNRLKAGVEQYF
TRBV7-8	TRBJ1-1	-	-	TGTGCCAGCAGCAGGGGCGGGGGGGACACTGAAGCTTTCTTT	CASSRGGGDTEAFF
TRBV27	TRBJ2-7	once	-	TGTGCCAGCAGTTTATTTTTGGGGGGCTACGAGCAGTACTTC	CASSLFLGGYEQYF
TRBV7-8	TRBJ2-7	-	TRBD2	TGTGCCAGCAGCTTAGGGCCTGGACTAGCGGGAGCCGTCTACGAGCAGTACTTC	CASSLGPGLAGAVYEQYF
TRBV5-1	TRBJ2-7	once	-	TGCGCCAGCACCCATACAGAAACCTACGAGCAGTACTTC	CASTHTETYEQYF
TRBV7-2	TRBJ2-7	-	-	TGTGCCAGCAGCTTCTCACAGGGTATCGACGAGCAGTACTTC	CASSFSQGIDEQYF
TRBV5-1	TRBJ2-3	-	-	TGCGCCAGCCGAGGGTCTCCTCGGGGAGATACGCAGTATTTT	CASRGSPRGDTQYF
TRBV18	TRBJ1-3	-	-	TGTGCCAGCTCACCATCGGGTGGAAACACCATATATTTT	CASSPSGGNTIYF
TRBV27	TRBJ2-5	-	-	TGTGCCAGCAGTTCCCGACCGGGACCTAGGGGGGAGACCCAGTACTTC	CASSSRPGPRGETQYF
TRBV7-9	TRBJ1-1	-	-	TGTTCCAGCAGCTTCGAGGCGGGGGGGGGAAACACTGAAGCTTTCTTT	CSSSFEAGGGNTEAFF
TRBV10-3	TRBJ2-7	-	-	TGTGCCATCGCCGTTCATGGGGCCCAGAACGAGCAGTACTTC	CAIAVHGAQNEQYF
TRBV30	TRBJ2-7	few	TRBD2	TGTGCCTGGAGTGGAACCTTTGGTACGACCGGGGGGGGCGAGCAGTACTTC	CAWSGTFGTTGGGEQYF
TRBV19	TRBJ2-1	-	TRBD2	TGTGCCAGTAGTTTCGGGACTAGCTATGAGCAGTTCTTC	CASSFGTSYEQFF
TRBV7-6	TRBJ1-2	once	-	TGTGCCAGCAGCTTAGGACAGGACTATGGCTACACCTTC	CASSLGQDYGYTF
TRBV6-1	TRBJ2-7	-	TRBD1	TGTGCCAGCGTACCCCCGACAGGGACCTACGAGCAGTACTTC	CASVPPTGTYEQYF
TRBV6-6	TRBJ2-5	few	-	TGTGCCAGCAGCTCCGGACGGGAAGAAGAGACCCAGTACTTC	CASSSGREEETQYF
TRBV6-6	TRBJ1-4	-	-	TGTGCCAGCAGTTACGCCTCTAGGGGTACTAATGAAAAACTGTTTTTT	CASSYASRGTNEKLFF
TRBV28	TRBJ2-7	-	TRBD1	TGTGCCAGCAGTTCACTACGACAGGGACACTACGAGCAGTACTTC	CASSSLRQGHYEQYF
TRBV19	TRBJ2-3	-	TRBD1	TGTGCCAGTAGAAGTGGGCAGGGGGCTACAGATACGCAGTATTTT	CASRSGQGATDTQYF